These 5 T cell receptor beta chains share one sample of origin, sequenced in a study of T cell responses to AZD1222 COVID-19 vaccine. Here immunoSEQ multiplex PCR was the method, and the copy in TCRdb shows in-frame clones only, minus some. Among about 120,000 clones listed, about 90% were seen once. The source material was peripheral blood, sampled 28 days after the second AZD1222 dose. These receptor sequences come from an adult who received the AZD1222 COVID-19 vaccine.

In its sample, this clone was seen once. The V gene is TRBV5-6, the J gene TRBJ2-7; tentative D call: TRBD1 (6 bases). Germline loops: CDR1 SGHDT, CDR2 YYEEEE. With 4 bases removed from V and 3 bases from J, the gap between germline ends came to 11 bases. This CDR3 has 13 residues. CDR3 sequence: CASSLEQGYEQYF. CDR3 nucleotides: TGTGCCAGCAGCCTTGAACAGGGCTACGAGCAGTACTTC. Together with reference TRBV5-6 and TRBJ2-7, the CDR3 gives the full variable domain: DAGVTQSPTHLIKTRGQQVTLRCSPKSGHDTVSWYQQALGQGPQFIFQYYEEEERQRGNFPDRFSGHQFPNYSSELNVNALLLGDSALYLCASSLEQGYEQYFGPGTRLTVT.

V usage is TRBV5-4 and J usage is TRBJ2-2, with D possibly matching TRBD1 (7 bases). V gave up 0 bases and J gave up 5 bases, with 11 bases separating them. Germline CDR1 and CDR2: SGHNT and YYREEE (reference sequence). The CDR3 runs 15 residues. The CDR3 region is CASSLGQGGTGELFF. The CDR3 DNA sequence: TGTGCCAGCAGCTTGGGTCAGGGGGGAACCGGGGAGCTGTTTTTT.

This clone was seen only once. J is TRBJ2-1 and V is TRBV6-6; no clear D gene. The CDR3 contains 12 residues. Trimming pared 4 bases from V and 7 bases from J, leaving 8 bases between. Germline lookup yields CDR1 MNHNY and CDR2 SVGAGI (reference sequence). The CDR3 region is CASSSNPNEQFF. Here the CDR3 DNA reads TGTGCCAGCAGTTCCAATCCAAATGAGCAGTTCTTC.

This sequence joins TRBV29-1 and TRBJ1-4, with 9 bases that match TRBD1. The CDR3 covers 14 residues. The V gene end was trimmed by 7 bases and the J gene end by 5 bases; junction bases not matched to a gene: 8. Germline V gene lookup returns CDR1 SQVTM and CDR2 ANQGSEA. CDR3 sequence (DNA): TGCAGCGCGCAAGGACAGGGGCCGAATGAAAAACTGTTTTTT. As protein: CSAQGQGPNEKLFF.

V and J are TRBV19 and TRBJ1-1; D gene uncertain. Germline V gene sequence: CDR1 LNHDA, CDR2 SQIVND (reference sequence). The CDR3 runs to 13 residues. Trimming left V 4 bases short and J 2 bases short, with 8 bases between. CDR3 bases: TGTGCCAGTAGTAACGGACTCAACACTGAAGCTTTCTTT. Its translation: CASSNGLNTEAFF.